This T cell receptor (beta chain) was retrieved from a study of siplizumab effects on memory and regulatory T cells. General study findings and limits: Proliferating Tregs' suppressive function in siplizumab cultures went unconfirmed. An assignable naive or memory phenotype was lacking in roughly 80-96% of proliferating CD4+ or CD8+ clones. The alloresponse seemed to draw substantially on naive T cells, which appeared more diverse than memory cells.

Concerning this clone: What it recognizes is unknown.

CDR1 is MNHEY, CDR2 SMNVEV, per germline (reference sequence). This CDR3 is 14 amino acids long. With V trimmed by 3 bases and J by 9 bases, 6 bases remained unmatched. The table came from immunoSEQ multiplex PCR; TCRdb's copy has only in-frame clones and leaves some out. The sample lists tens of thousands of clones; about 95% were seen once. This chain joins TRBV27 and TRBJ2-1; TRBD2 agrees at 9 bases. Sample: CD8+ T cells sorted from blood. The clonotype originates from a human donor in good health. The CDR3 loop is CASSFRPTSGEQFF. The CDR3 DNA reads TGTGCCAGCAGTTTTCGGCCGACTAGCGGTGAGCAGTTCTTC.